These 4 T cell receptor beta chains share one sample of origin, sequenced in a study of T-cell reconstitution after alpha-beta-depleted transplantation in children. Construction of the TCRbeta library involved unique molecular identifiers. MiXCR, applied by TCRdb to the PCR reads, yields one record per CDR3 protein. This sample has roughly 100,000 distinct CDR3 sequences, with roughly 7.6% found just once. The specimen was PBMCs, collected before TCRalphabeta/CD19-depleted stem cell transplant. The receptor set was obtained from a boy aged 2-15 years with acute lymphoblastic leukemia, due to receive a stem cell transplant.

A few counts support this clonotype. This rearrangement joins TRBV9 to TRBJ1-2; D perhaps matches TRBD1 (5 bases). V lost 0 bases and J 2 bases, leaving 14 bases between the germline ends. The CDR3 sequence is 16 residues long. The germline V gene encodes CDR1 SGDLS and CDR2 YYNGEE. The CDR3 here is CASSVDYRGANYGYTF. The CDR3 DNA reads TGTGCCAGCAGCGTAGATTATCGAGGGGCCAACTATGGCTACACCTTC.

This clonotype was recorded only once. The chain employs TRBV7-9 and TRBJ2-7; TRBD1 might be the D (7 bases). This CDR3 spans 15 amino acids. Germline V gene data show CDR1 as SEHNR and CDR2 as FQNEAQ (reference sequence). V lost 4 bases and J 0 bases, leaving 13 bases between the germline ends. DNA of the CDR3: TGTGCCAGCAGCTCACCCAGGGGGGCCTCCTACGAGCAGTACTTC. Translating gives CASSSPRGASYEQYF.

The chain has TRBV19 and TRBJ2-1; 10 bases match TRBD1. From germline, CDR1 is LNHDA and CDR2 SQIVND (reference sequence). This CDR3 comprises 14 residues. V lost 6 bases, J lost 2 bases, and 1 base stayed unmatched. The CDR3 sequence: CASSGQGAYNEQFF. The CDR3 coding sequence is TGTGCCAGTAGCGGACAGGGGGCCTACAATGAGCAGTTCTTC.

This clonotype was detected many times. J is TRBJ2-1 and V is TRBV7-3; TRBD1 agrees at 9 bases. This CDR3 is built from 13 residues. Looked up from germline, CDR1 is SGHTA and CDR2 is FQGTGA. V dropped 5 bases and J dropped 7; count of bases not matched to a gene: 3. The CDR3 region is CASSPGTGNEQFF. The CDR3, as DNA: TGTGCCAGCAGCCCCGGGACAGGGAATGAGCAGTTCTTC.